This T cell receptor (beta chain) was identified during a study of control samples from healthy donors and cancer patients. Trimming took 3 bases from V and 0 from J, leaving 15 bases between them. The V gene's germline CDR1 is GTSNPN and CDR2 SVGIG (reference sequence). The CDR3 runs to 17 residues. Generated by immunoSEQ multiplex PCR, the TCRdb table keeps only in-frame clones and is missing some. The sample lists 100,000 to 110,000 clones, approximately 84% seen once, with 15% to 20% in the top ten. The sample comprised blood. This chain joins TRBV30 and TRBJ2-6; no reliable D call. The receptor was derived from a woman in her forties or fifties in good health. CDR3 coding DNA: TGTGCCTGGAGCGAAGGTGGCAGCGTCTCTGGGGCCAACGTCCTGACTTTC. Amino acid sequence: CAWSEGGSVSGANVLTF.